This entry features one T cell receptor (beta chain) sequence. The antigen is not known. The data belong to a study of vaccination and CD4 T cells after COVID-19. Regarding treatment: approximately 11-day PBMC culture with coronavirus spike peptide pools or control peptides (ViraFEST assay). Cultured CD4+ T cell DNA was sequenced using the Oncomine TCR Beta short-read assay. TCRdb itself ran the PCR reads through MiXCR, one entry per CDR3 protein. The sample carries around 15,000 distinct CDR3 sequences, approximately 70% recorded once. Trimming removed 3 bases from V and 6 bases from J; junction bases left unmatched: 9. This CDR3 spans 15 amino acids. Germline V gene data show CDR1 as DFQATT and CDR2 as SNEGSKA (reference sequence).

Material for sequencing was CD4+ T cells from blood, cultured in vitro. The TCR was taken from a human donor who had recovered from COVID-19. The chain joins TRBV20-1 to TRBJ2-3; 10 bases match TRBD2. This CDR3 is CSARRPGLATDTQYF. In DNA, the CDR3 is TGCAGTGCTAGGCGGCCGGGACTAGCGACGGATACGCAGTATTTT.